This TCR beta chain was identified during a study of blood T cell repertoires in COVID-19. Study background: The United States, Italy and Spain provided the acute and convalescent COVID-19 samples. PBMCs, B-cell-depleted T cells, or T cells were the source of the cDNA or gDNA that made up the material.

Per the study methods: Nucleated cell counts were estimated from reference gene primer amplification. Profiling relied on immunoSEQ multiplex PCR, and the TCRdb table lists in-frame clones only, not all of them. V, J and clone size are those of that table, while D and trimming were read from the DNA. This sample carries tens of thousands of clones, around 88% of them seen once, and the ten largest clones take around 12%. This CDR3 comprises 16 residues. Trimming took off 6 bases at V and 4 bases at J, with 21 bases between the two ends. Looked up from germline, CDR1 is LNHDA and CDR2 is SQIVND (reference sequence).

The chain recombines TRBV19 with TRBJ1-1, with a possible D match to TRBD1 (6 bases). Sequenced material: peripheral blood. The clonotype was recovered from a human donor in a cohort sampled during active COVID-19. CDR3 sequence (DNA): TGTGCCAGTAGGCCGAGGGCCCTGGGCAGGGGCACTGAAGCTTTCTTT. Protein: CASRPRALGRGTEAFF.